These 10 T cell receptor beta chains originate from one sample sequenced in a study of read filtering for tumor transcriptome and immune sequencing. Molecular barcoded adaptors covering alpha/delta and beta/gamma chains were used on 400 ng RNA. One entry per CDR3 protein, called by TCRdb with MiXCR from the reads. The table shows tens of thousands of distinct CDR3 sequences, with 20% to 25% occurring only once. Input material: a population of CD138-negative cells sorted from bone marrow. These TCRs come from a donor aged 40 or over with multiple myeloma.

This clonotype was counted ten times or more. This chain uses TRBV5-1 with TRBJ1-1, with no clear D. V was shortened by 4 bases and J by 6 bases, with 16 bases between the two germline ends. CDR3 length: 14 amino acids. The V gene's germline CDR1 is SGHRS and CDR2 YFSETQ. The CDR3 sequence is CASSTDPGISEAFF. The CDR3 DNA sequence: TGCGCCAGCAGCACGGACCCAGGTATCTCTGAAGCTTTCTTT.

A word on this clonotype: A much larger clone is a single base away; this may be a read error. The V gene is TRBV7-9, the J gene TRBJ1-5; the D is unclear. Germline-derived CDR1 and CDR2 are SEHNR and FQNEAQ (reference sequence). CDR3 length equals 15 residues. The CDR3 here is CASSWSNSENQPRHF. Written as DNA, the CDR3 is TGTGCCAGCAGTTGGTCAAACAGCGAAAATCAGCCCCGGCATTTT.

This clonotype was observed many times. The chain carries TRBV6-1 and TRBJ2-1, with TRBD2 identical over 7 bases. Germline V gene sequence: CDR1 MNHNS, CDR2 SASEGT. The CDR3 covers 15 residues. Trimming removed 6 bases from V and 1 base from J; junction bases left unmatched: 6. CDR3 sequence (DNA): TGTGCCAGCAGGCGGGAGACAAAATCCTACAATGAGCAGTTCTTC. Translated, it gives CASRRETKSYNEQFF.

This clonotype was detected ten times or more. The chain carries TRBV12-3 or TRBV12-4 and TRBJ2-5, with D perhaps assigned TRBD1 or TRBD2 (5 bases each). The CDR3 extends over 12 amino acids. V was shortened by 6 bases and J by 9 bases, with 14 bases between the two germline ends. DNA of the CDR3: TGTGCCAGCAGCCGCCGGGACGTCGCCCAGTACTTC. It specifies CASSRRDVAQYF.

This clonotype has at least ten counts. This sequence joins TRBV12-3 or TRBV12-4 and TRBJ1-4, with 7 bases lining up with TRBD1. This CDR3 comprises 14 residues. Losses at the gene ends were 6 bases for V and 8 bases for J; bases not matched to a gene: 9. This chain's CDR3 is CASSLPGGDEKLFF. DNA for the CDR3: TGTGCCAGCAGCCTTCCAGGGGGGGACGAAAAACTGTTTTTT.

This clonotype is classed as medium-sized (0.01 to 0.1%). The genes are TRBV5-1 and TRBJ1-2; a weak D match, TRBD1 (6 bases). The CDR3 is 14 amino acids. Germline V gene lookup returns CDR1 SGHRS and CDR2 YFSETQ. The germline V and J ends were trimmed by 2 bases and 4 bases, with 12 bases remaining between them. CDR3 DNA sequence: TGCGCCAGCAGCTTTACAGGGATGATCTATGGCTACACCTTC. Translation gives CASSFTGMIYGYTF.

The gene calls are TRBV5-6 and TRBJ1-1; no reliable D call. The CDR3 is 14 amino acids. Germline-derived CDR1 and CDR2 are SGHDT and YYEEEE. Trimming stripped 3 bases from V and 2 bases from J, with 11 bases between. DNA for the CDR3: TGTGCCAGCAGCTCCGGGTGGCACAACACTGAAGCTTTCTTT. Its protein product is CASSSGWHNTEAFF.

In this sample, this clonotype turned up many times. The chain uses TRBV19 and TRBJ1-5; D possibly corresponds to TRBD1 (5 bases). CDR1 is LNHDA and CDR2 is SQIVND in the germline V gene (reference sequence). V lost 5 bases and J 3 bases, leaving 17 bases between the germline ends. CDR3 length: 16 amino acids. CDR3 loop: CASSSHSTGHNQPQHF. CDR3 DNA sequence: TGTGCCAGTAGTTCTCACTCCACCGGACACAATCAGCCCCAGCATTTT.

This clonotype was counted ten times or more. The genes are TRBV5-1 and TRBJ2-7; 7 bases fit TRBD2. The CDR3 is 13 residues long. From germline, CDR1 is SGHRS and CDR2 YFSETQ. V was pared by 0 bases and J by 5 bases, with 2 bases of the junction left unmatched. The CDR3 sequence: CASSLALANEQYF. CDR3 nucleotides: TGCGCCAGCAGCTTGGCACTAGCGAACGAGCAGTACTTC. Full variable domain (remainder filled in from reference TRBV5-1 and TRBJ2-7): KAGVTQTPRYLIKTRGQQVTLSCSPISGHRSVSWYQQTPGQGLQFLFEYFSETQRNKGNFPGRFSGRQFSNSRSEMNVSTLELGDSALYLCASSLALANEQYFGPGTRLTVT.

This clonotype was recorded many times. The chain combines TRBV9 with TRBJ1-2; no clear D gene. Per the germline V gene, CDR1 is SGDLS and CDR2 is YYNGEE. Between the trimmed V and J ends, which lost 0 bases and 0 bases, there was a span of 9 bases. CDR3 length: 15 amino acids. The CDR3 DNA reads TGTGCCAGCAGCGTAGAGGCACAAGCTAACTATGGCTACACCTTC. The encoded protein is CASSVEAQANYGYTF.